These T cell receptor beta chains were read from a single sample in a study of shared clonotypes between healthy human individuals. Produced via immunoSEQ multiplex PCR; TCRdb's table is partial and in-frame only. This table has about 470,000 clones, roughly three quarters appearing once. Material for sequencing was PBMCs. The receptors originated from a woman aged 35 to 49 in good health. Some clones in this sample may be carry-over from other donors' samples. Each CDR3 is given with its conserved first and last residue. Fields, in order: V gene, J gene, clone size, D gene, CDR3 protein, CDR3 DNA. The D gene is left open where the match is weak. A clone size is listed for some rows: how often the clone was seen (once, few, many), or a class if it is expanded.

TRBV27	TRBJ1-1	.	TRBD1	CASSSPQTGITTEAFF	TGTGCCAGCAGTTCCCCCCAGACAGGGATTACCACTGAAGCTTTCTTT
TRBV5-6	TRBJ1-5	.	.	CASSLYTAGENQPQHF	TGTGCCAGCAGCTTGTACACAGCGGGGGAAAATCAGCCCCAGCATTTT
TRBV5-1	TRBJ2-7	.	TRBD1	CASSLSGGQAYEQYF	TGCGCCAGCAGCTTGTCAGGGGGACAGGCTTACGAGCAGTACTTC
TRBV7-6	TRBJ2-7	.	.	CASSLGRAYEQYF	TGTGCCAGCAGCTTAGGGAGGGCGTACGAGCAGTACTTC
TRBV28	TRBJ2-7	.	.	CASSRGSSYEQYF	TGTGCCAGCAGCCGGGGGTCCTCCTACGAGCAGTACTTC
TRBV20-1	TRBJ2-1	.	.	CSAHVDNEQFF	TGCAGTGCTCACGTAGACAATGAGCAGTTCTTC
TRBV9	TRBJ1-5	few	TRBD1	CASSDTGGQPQHF	TGTGCCAGCAGCGACACAGGGGGTCAGCCCCAGCATTTT
TRBV7-2	TRBJ1-1	.	TRBD1	CASSLALYRGNTEAFF	TGTGCCAGCAGCTTAGCCTTATACAGGGGGAACACTGAAGCTTTCTTT
TRBV5-6	TRBJ2-2	.	.	CASSLWIGVANTGELFF	TGTGCCAGCAGCTTGTGGATAGGGGTTGCGAACACCGGGGAGCTGTTTTTT
TRBV30	TRBJ1-4	.	.	CAWSVAGEKLFF	TGTGCCTGGAGCGTCGCGGGAGAAAAACTGTTTTTT
TRBV19	TRBJ2-1	.	.	CASRDRAAADEQFF	TGTGCCAGCCGAGATCGGGCCGCAGCGGATGAGCAGTTCTTC
TRBV7-9	TRBJ1-3	.	TRBD1	CASSLQGNTIYF	TGTGCCAGCAGTTTACAGGGGAACACCATATATTTT